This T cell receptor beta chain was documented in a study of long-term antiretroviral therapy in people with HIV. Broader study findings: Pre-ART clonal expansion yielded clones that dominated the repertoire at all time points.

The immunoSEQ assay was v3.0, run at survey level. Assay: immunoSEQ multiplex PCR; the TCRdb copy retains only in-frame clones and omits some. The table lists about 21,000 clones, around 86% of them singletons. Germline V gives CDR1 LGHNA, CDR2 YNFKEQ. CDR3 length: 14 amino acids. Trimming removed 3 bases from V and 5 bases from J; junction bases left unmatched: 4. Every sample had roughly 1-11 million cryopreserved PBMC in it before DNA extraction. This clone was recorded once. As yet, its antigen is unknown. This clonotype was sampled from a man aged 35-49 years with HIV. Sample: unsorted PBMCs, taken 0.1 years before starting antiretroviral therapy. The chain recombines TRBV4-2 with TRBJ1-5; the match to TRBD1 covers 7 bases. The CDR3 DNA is TGTGCCAGCAGCCAGCGGGACAGTGATCAGCCCCAGCATTTT. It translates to CASSQRDSDQPQHF.